The clone carrying this T cell receptor (beta chain) was counted ten times or more. Its target is not known. Germline V gives CDR1 LGHDT, CDR2 YNNKEL (reference sequence). The CDR3 runs 15 residues. J was trimmed by 1 base and V by 1 base; bases with no gene match: 2. This entry belongs to a study of identical twins. Study-level findings and limits: Whereas memory repertoires showed no such difference, abundant cord blood beta clonotypes carried fewer insertions. In drawing conclusions, the study used cross-sectional statistical analysis and did not follow the same donors.

Each CDR3 protein is one row after TCRdb ran MiXCR on the 5' RACE reads. Here the sample spans 200,000 to 300,000 distinct CDR3 sequences, about 7% being singletons. The data also belong to a second study, concerning yellow fever vaccine responses in identical twins. Per that study: As reported, the vaccine T cell response of twins seemed partly convergent and partly personalized.

The sample was memory (CD45RO+) T cells sorted from blood. This TCR was recovered from a woman in her late teens or twenties in good health. V and J are TRBV3-1 and TRBJ1-2; 8 nucleotides line up with TRBD1. The CDR3 loop is CASSQAQGGNYGYTF. The CDR3 DNA reads as TGTGCCAGCAGCCAAGCACAGGGGGGTAACTATGGCTACACCTTC.